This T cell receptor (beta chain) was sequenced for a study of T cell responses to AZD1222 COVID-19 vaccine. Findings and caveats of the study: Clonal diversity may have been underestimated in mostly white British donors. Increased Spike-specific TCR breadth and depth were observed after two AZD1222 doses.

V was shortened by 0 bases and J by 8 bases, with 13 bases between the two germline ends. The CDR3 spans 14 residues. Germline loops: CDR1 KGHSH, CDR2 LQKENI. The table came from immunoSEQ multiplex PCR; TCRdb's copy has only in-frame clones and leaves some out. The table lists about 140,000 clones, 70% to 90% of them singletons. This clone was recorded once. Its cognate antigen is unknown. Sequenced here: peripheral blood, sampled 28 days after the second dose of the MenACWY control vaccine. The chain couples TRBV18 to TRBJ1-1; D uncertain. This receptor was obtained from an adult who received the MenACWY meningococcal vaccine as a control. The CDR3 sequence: CASSPPGEFREAFF. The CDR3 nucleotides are TGTGCCAGCTCACCACCAGGCGAATTCAGGGAAGCTTTCTTT. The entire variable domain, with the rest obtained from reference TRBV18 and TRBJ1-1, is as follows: NAGVMQNPRHLVRRRGQEARLRCSPMKGHSHVYWYRQLPEEGLKFMVYLQKENIIDESGMPKERFSAEFPKEGPSILRIQQVVRGDSAAYFCASSPPGEFREAFFGQGTRLTVV.